One and the same sample provided the 2 T cell receptor beta chains below, sequenced in a study of human CD8 memory T cell subsets. The authors made TCR beta libraries using UMI-labeled 5' RACE. TCRdb reprocessed the 5' RACE reads and reports one entry per CDR3 protein, with no DNA. The clone table shows about 6,700 distinct CDR3 sequences, with the ten largest holding 22%. What was sequenced was CD8+ stem-like memory T cells (TSCM and TCM) sorted from PBMCs. The subset: stem-like memory CD8 T cells (TSTEM), CCR7+ PD-1- TIGIT-. The origin of the receptors is a human donor in good health.

V is TRBV15 and J is TRBJ2-3; TCRdb picks TRBD2, but there is no DNA to check that call. Germline V gives CDR1 LNHNV, CDR2 YYDKDF (reference sequence). The CDR3 loop spans 14 amino acids. The CDR3 region is CATSRAALTDTQYF.

The chain couples TRBV28 to TRBJ2-5; TCRdb's D call of TRBD1 is untestable without DNA. CDR1 and CDR2 from the germline V gene are MDHEN and SYDVKM. The CDR3 totals 19 residues. This CDR3 is CASSSGQGLAGGFQETQYF.